This TCR beta chain derives from a study of cytomegalovirus exposure and HLA in healthy donors. Germline assignment: CDR1 MNHEY and CDR2 SVGAGI. V gave up 4 bases and J gave up 4 bases; unmatched junction bases: 8. The CDR3 runs 16 residues. The PCR had 60 Vbeta and 13 Jbeta primers. Method: immunoSEQ multiplex PCR; TCRdb's copy keeps in-frame clones and lacks some. The sample shows about 160,000 clones, around 88% of them seen only once. The genes are TRBV6-5 and TRBJ2-3; 10 nucleotides align to TRBD1. The sequenced sample consisted of PBMCs. This receptor was taken from a woman younger than 35 in good health and CMV-seronegative. The CDR3 spells CASSSWTGGMADTQYF. The DNA of the CDR3 is TGTGCCAGCAGTTCGTGGACAGGGGGTATGGCAGATACGCAGTATTTT.